The rows below give T cell receptor beta chains drawn from one sample of a study of shared clonotypes between healthy human individuals. TCRdb keeps only in-frame clones here, not all; method: immunoSEQ multiplex PCR. Of about 1 million clones in the sample, around 74% were seen once. Sequenced material: memory CD4+ T cells sorted from blood. These receptors originate from a man aged 18-30 years in good health. CDR3s include the opening cysteine and the closing phenylalanine or tryptophan. A D gene is named only where the DNA matches it firmly. The size of a clone is reported for some rows only, either as once, few or many, or as a class for expanded clones.

>NA|TRBJ2-5|NA|TRBV7-2
CASSLFSGSKETQYF
TGTGCCAGCAGCTTATTTTCGGGCAGTAAAGAGACCCAGTACTTC
>NA|TRBJ1-2|NA|TRBV27
CASSPGGTRRGYTF
TGTGCCAGCAGTCCTGGGGGCACCAGGAGGGGCTACACCTTC
>once|TRBJ1-5|TRBD1|TRBV28
CASRLITGVRQPQHF
TGTGCCAGCAGATTAATTACAGGGGTTAGGCAGCCCCAGCATTTT
>NA|TRBJ1-6|NA|TRBV14
CASSHSGGSPLHF
TGTGCCAGCAGCCACAGCGGAGGGTCACCCCTCCACTTT
>NA|TRBJ1-6|TRBD1|TRBV19
CASTDQTGTNSPLHF
TGTGCCAGTACCGACCAGACAGGGACCAATTCACCCCTCCACTTT
>NA|TRBJ1-1|NA|TRBV10-3
CAISESRRQMNTEAFF
TGTGCCATCAGTGAGTCTCGTAGACAGATGAACACTGAAGCTTTCTTT
>NA|TRBJ1-1|NA|TRBV20-1
CSAGDGAEAFF
TGCAGTGCTGGGGATGGAGCTGAAGCTTTCTTT
>NA|TRBJ2-1|TRBD2|TRBV19
CASSRLGRQYNEQFF
TGTGCCAGTAGTAGACTCGGGAGGCAGTACAATGAGCAGTTCTTC
>NA|TRBJ1-6|NA|TRBV18
CASSPARFNSPLHF
TGTGCCAGCTCACCAGCCAGGTTTAATTCACCCCTCCACTTT
>NA|TRBJ2-5|NA|TRBV19
CASRGTTRQETQYF
TGTGCCAGTAGGGGGACCACTAGGCAAGAGACCCAGTACTTC
>NA|TRBJ2-3|NA|TRBV9
CASSAGTDTQYF
TGTGCCAGCAGCGCCGGAACAGATACGCAGTATTTT
>NA|TRBJ2-3|NA|TRBV7-2
CASSPRGDRDTQYF
TGTGCCAGCAGCCCTCGCGGAGACAGAGATACGCAGTATTTT
>NA|TRBJ1-2|NA|TRBV6-6
CASATSEDYGYTF
TGTGCCAGCGCTACGAGCGAGGACTATGGCTACACCTTC
>NA|TRBJ2-7|TRBD2|TRBV28
CASSSVGLAGDEQYF
TGTGCCAGCAGTTCCGTAGGACTAGCGGGAGACGAGCAGTACTTC
>NA|TRBJ2-5|TRBD1|TRBV5-1
CASKDRAGGETQYF
TGCGCCAGCAAGGACAGGGCAGGAGGAGAGACCCAGTACTTC
>NA|TRBJ1-3|NA|TRBV7-9
CASSLFAGNTIYF
TGTGCCAGCAGCTTATTCGCCGGAAACACCATATATTTT
>NA|TRBJ2-1|TRBD2|TRBV27
CASNIAGAGNEQFF
TGTGCCAGCAACATAGCGGGAGCCGGGAATGAGCAGTTCTTC
>NA|TRBJ1-2|TRBD1|TRBV28
CASSPGTGAYGYTF
TGTGCCAGCAGTCCCGGGACAGGGGCATATGGCTACACCTTC
>NA|TRBJ2-5|TRBD1|TRBV2
CASSGRDRVGKETQYF
TGTGCCAGCAGTGGCCGGGACAGGGTTGGGAAAGAGACCCAGTACTTC
>NA|TRBJ2-7|NA|TRBV18
CASSPPGDTPQYF
TGTGCCAGCTCACCACCGGGCGACACACCACAGTACTTC
>few|TRBJ2-3|NA|TRBV13
CASSLLEGRTSTDTQYF
TGTGCCAGCAGCTTATTAGAGGGTCGGACCAGCACAGATACGCAGTATTTT